One sample yielded the 19 T cell receptor beta chains listed below, sequenced in a study of OX40 agonist ivuxolimab in advanced cancers. Sequencing was performed with immunoSEQ multiplex PCR; in TCRdb, only in-frame clones are kept and a portion is missing. The sample consists of roughly 19,000 clones, under 90% of them appearing once. The material was CD4+ or CD8+ T cells sorted from blood, obtained in a trial of the OX40 agonist ivuxolimab. The receptors stem from an adult with an advanced solid tumor such as melanoma, head and neck, liver or kidney cancer.

This rearrangement joins TRBV19 to TRBJ1-1; D is perhaps TRBD1 (5 bases). Between the trimmed V and J ends, which lost 3 bases and 5 bases, there was a span of 10 bases. Germline V gives CDR1 LNHDA, CDR2 SQIVND (reference sequence). This CDR3 has 13 amino acids. The CDR3 loop is CASSMIKGTEAFF. Here the CDR3 DNA reads TGTGCCAGTAGTATGATAAAGGGGACTGAAGCTTTCTTT.

The chain couples TRBV10-3 to TRBJ2-1, with a tentative D call TRBD1 (5 bases). V lost 2 bases, J lost 3 bases, and 11 bases lay in between. CDR3 length: 15 amino acids. Germline V gene lookup returns CDR1 ENHRY and CDR2 SYGVKD. The DNA of the CDR3 is TGTGCCATCAGTGAGGCAGGGCGGAACTACAATGAGCAGTTCTTC. Encoded protein: CAISEAGRNYNEQFF.

V usage is TRBV28 and J usage is TRBJ2-5, with a possible D match to TRBD2 (5 bases). CDR3 length: 13 residues. The germline V gene encodes CDR1 MDHEN and CDR2 SYDVKM. V gave up 2 bases and J gave up 4 bases, with 8 bases separating them. The CDR3 spells CASSLGGGETQYF. The CDR3 nucleotides are TGTGCCAGCAGTTTAGGAGGTGGAGAGACCCAGTACTTC. Complete variable domain (other parts from reference TRBV28 and TRBJ2-5): DVKVTQSSRYLVKRTGEKVFLECVQDMDHENMFWYRQDPGLGLRLIYFSYDVKMKEKGDIPEGYSVSREKKERFSLILESASTNQTSMYLCASSLGGGETQYFGPGTRLLVL.

The chain links TRBV7-9 to TRBJ2-2; the match to TRBD1 covers 7 bases. This CDR3 region has 17 residues. V was clipped by 5 bases and J by 5 bases; unmatched bases: 14. CDR1 and CDR2 from the germline V gene are SEHNR and FQNEAQ (reference sequence). In DNA form, the CDR3 reads TGTGCCAGCAGCCGGACCACAGGGGCTAAACGAACCGGGGAGCTGTTTTTT. This codes for CASSRTTGAKRTGELFF.

The chain has TRBV7-2 and TRBJ2-5, with 9 bases matching TRBD2. The J call may be wrong; the DNA end is better matched by TRBJ2-7. The CDR3 is 14 residues long. Germline CDR1 SGHTA, CDR2 FQGNSA. The CDR3 nucleotides read TGTGCCAGCAGCCAATCTAGCGGGGCTTACGAGCAGTACTTC. This gives the protein CASSQSSGAYEQYF.

The rearrangement links TRBV11-1 to TRBJ2-7, with 7 nucleotides matching TRBD2. CDR1 is SGHAT and CDR2 is FQDESV in the germline V gene (reference sequence). The V gene end was trimmed by 5 bases and the J gene end by 4 bases; junction bases not matched to a gene: 8. This CDR3 region has 14 residues. The CDR3 protein is CASSPNTGGYEQYF. For the CDR3, the DNA is TGTGCCAGCAGCCCGAACACGGGGGGATACGAGCAGTACTTC.

The chain uses TRBV18 and TRBJ1-5; D is unclear. With 3 bases removed from V and 0 bases from J, the gap between germline ends came to 9 bases. Germline V gene data show CDR1 as KGHSH and CDR2 as LQKENI. The CDR3 has 15 amino acids. CDR3: CASSPGQISNQPQHF. Here the CDR3 DNA reads TGTGCCAGCTCACCCGGCCAGATTAGCAATCAGCCCCAGCATTTT. The variable domain in full, with the rest retrieved from reference TRBV18 and TRBJ1-5, is NAGVMQNPRHLVRRRGQEARLRCSPMKGHSHVYWYRQLPEEGLKFMVYLQKENIIDESGMPKERFSAEFPKEGPSILRIQQVVRGDSAAYFCASSPGQISNQPQHFGDGTRLSIL.

This chain links TRBV5-1 with TRBJ1-6, with 7 bases that match TRBD1. The CDR3 sequence is 14 residues long. The V gene end was trimmed by 5 bases and the J gene end by 10 bases; junction bases not matched to a gene: 9. Germline values: CDR1 SGHRS, CDR2 YFSETQ. CDR3 bases: TGCGCCAGCAGGACGGGGAGGGGGCAATCACCCCTCCACTTT. Its translation is CASRTGRGQSPLHF.

The V gene is TRBV2, the J gene TRBJ1-5, with TRBD1 identical over 10 bases. The V segment lost 6 bases and the J segment 8 bases; nucleotides outside the gene matches: 4. Germline V gives CDR1 SNHLY, CDR2 FYNNEI. This CDR3 spans 13 amino acids. CDR3 in DNA: TGTGCCAGCAGAAGGGACAGGGGAGAGCCCCAGCATTTT. The encoded protein is CASRRDRGEPQHF.

The chain recombines TRBV5-1 with TRBJ1-4; a possible D gene is TRBD1 (5 bases). Germline CDR1 reads SGHRS; CDR2 reads YFSETQ. This CDR3 region has 17 residues. Trimming left V 4 bases short and J 8 bases short, with 24 bases between. The chain's CDR3 is CASSPEQVPGDGEKLFF. The CDR3 bases are TGCGCCAGCAGCCCAGAACAGGTTCCGGGGGACGGGGAAAAACTGTTTTTT.

By share, this clone counts as medium-sized. The chain recombines TRBV6-6 with TRBJ2-5, with D possibly TRBD1 on 5 matching bases. This CDR3 has 13 residues. Trimming pared 6 bases from V and 3 bases from J, leaving 11 bases between. Germline CDR1 MNHNY, CDR2 SVGAGI (reference sequence). The CDR3 DNA reads TGTGCCAGCAGCGCGACAGAAGAAGAGACCCAGTACTTC. Translating it yields CASSATEEETQYF.

This clone turned up a few times. The chain has TRBV14 and TRBJ1-2, with TRBD1 identical over 7 bases. V lost 4 bases to trimming and J lost 8 bases; unmatched junction nucleotides: 4. Germline V gene data show CDR1 as SGHDN and CDR2 as FVKESK. This CDR3 spans 12 amino acids. The CDR3 loop is CASSLWTGGYTF. The CDR3, as DNA: TGTGCCAGCAGCCTCTGGACAGGAGGCTACACCTTC.

The rearrangement links TRBV5-1 to TRBJ2-2; TRBD1 matches at 7 bases. Germline trimming cut 4 bases from V and 7 bases from J; bases unmatched to any gene: 10. The CDR3 totals 15 residues. The germline V gene encodes CDR1 SGHRS and CDR2 YFSETQ. The CDR3: CASSRTGDRGGELFF. As DNA, the CDR3 is TGCGCCAGCAGCCGAACAGGGGATAGGGGCGGGGAGCTGTTTTTT.

The V call is TRBV4-2, the J call TRBJ2-2, with D unclear. Germline V CDR1 and CDR2: LGHNA, YNFKEQ. This CDR3 spans 13 amino acids. Trimming pared 3 bases from V and 2 bases from J, leaving 4 bases between. In DNA, the CDR3 is TGTGCCAGCAGCCACCCAAACACCGGGGAGCTGTTTTTT. Protein product: CASSHPNTGELFF.

V and J are TRBV4-1 and TRBJ2-7; D unclear. The CDR3 is made up of 14 amino acids. Germline lookup yields CDR1 MGHRA and CDR2 YSYEKL. V was cut by 0 bases and J by 0 bases, with 6 bases left in between. DNA of the CDR3: TGCGCCAGCAGCCAAGAGTCGTTCTCCTACGAGCAGTACTTC. Translated, it gives CASSQESFSYEQYF.

The chain couples TRBV5-4 to TRBJ1-5; D unresolved. This CDR3 has 18 amino acids. Trimming cost V 0 bases and J 0 bases, with 16 bases left between them. Per the germline V gene, CDR1 is SGHNT and CDR2 is YYREEE (reference sequence). The CDR3 DNA reads TGTGCCAGCAGCTTGGTGTTGCTGGCGGGCCCTAGCAATCAGCCCCAGCATTTT. Translated: CASSLVLLAGPSNQPQHF.

The chain recombines TRBV2 with TRBJ1-2; 7 nucleotides align to TRBD1. Losses at the gene ends were 3 bases for V and 4 bases for J; bases not matched to a gene: 5. CDR1 SNHLY and CDR2 FYNNEI come from the germline V gene. The CDR3 spans 14 residues. In DNA, the CDR3 is TGTGCCAGCAGTGACAGACAGGGCGGCTATGGCTACACCTTC. It translates to CASSDRQGGYGYTF.

This rearrangement joins TRBV19 to TRBJ2-5; 10 bases map to TRBD2. The trim removed 3 bases at V and 4 bases at J, leaving 8 bases unmatched. Germline V gene lookup returns CDR1 LNHDA and CDR2 SQIVND (reference sequence). CDR3 size: 16 residues. DNA for the CDR3: TGTGCCAGTAGTATGGAGCTAGCGGGAGTTCGAGAGACCCAGTACTTC. Translating gives CASSMELAGVRETQYF.

V gene TRBV6-1 combines with J gene TRBJ1-2; the D is unclear. The V end lost 3 bases, the J end lost 3 bases, and 11 bases lay between the germline ends. Germline lookup yields CDR1 MNHNS and CDR2 SASEGT. CDR3 size: 14 residues. The CDR3 spells CASSDATGYYGYTF. CDR3 DNA sequence: TGTGCCAGCAGTGACGCTACGGGGTACTATGGCTACACCTTC.